A single TCR beta chain is shown here with its context. Sequenced by immunoSEQ multiplex PCR; TCRdb stores in-frame clones only, minus some. The table lists around 230,000 clones, roughly 83% of them singletons, with about 9.5% in the top ten. This sample was included in a study of blood T cell repertoires in COVID-19. Study at large: Researchers got acute and convalescent COVID-19 samples from the United States, Italy and Spain.

CDR1 is MGHRA and CDR2 is YSYEKL in the germline V gene. The CDR3 is made up of 15 amino acids. The J segment lost 0 bases and the V segment lost 3 bases, leaving 2 bases of the junction unmatched. The chain couples TRBV4-1 to TRBJ1-3; 7 nucleotides match TRBD1. This TCR was sampled from an elderly woman with acute or convalescent COVID-19. The source material was peripheral blood. CDR3 amino acids: CASSQGTASGNTIYF. For the CDR3, the DNA is TGCGCCAGCAGCCAGGGGACAGCCTCTGGAAACACCATATATTTT.